This T cell receptor beta chain was found in a study of blood T cell repertoires in COVID-19. For the study at large: Researchers got acute and convalescent COVID-19 samples from the United States, Italy and Spain.

In the original analysis: Estimates of nucleated cell counts were drawn from the amplification of reference gene primers. Method: immunoSEQ multiplex PCR; TCRdb's copy keeps in-frame clones and lacks some. For V, J and clone size, that table is used; D and trimming come from the DNA. Of 350,000 to 400,000 clones detected, approximately 91% appear once; the ten largest clones hold 0.7% to 0.95%. Exposed participants encountered a COVID-19 case during the 2 weeks preceding study entry. In its sample, this clone was seen a few times. In germline, CDR1 is SNHLY, CDR2 FYNNEI. The J segment lost 6 bases and the V segment lost 8 bases, leaving 6 bases of the junction unmatched. The length of the CDR3 is 12 residues.

The origin of this receptor is a woman aged 35 to 49 who had been exposed to COVID-19. This chain links TRBV2 with TRBJ2-7, with TRBD1 matching 8 bases. The sequencing sample was made of PBMCs or T cells enriched from blood (not recorded which). Written as DNA, the CDR3 is TGTGCCAGCCTGAGGACAGGGAGCGAGCAGTACTTC. Translated, it gives CASLRTGSEQYF.